The clone carrying this T cell receptor beta chain appeared a few times. Its antigen remains unknown. After isolation, RNA underwent reverse transcription to generate cDNA as the sequencing template. The table came from immunoSEQ multiplex PCR; TCRdb's copy has only in-frame clones and leaves some out. The profile shows 100,000 to 150,000 clones, more than 40% of them singletons. This sample was included in a study of CD8+ T cells in alopecia areata. The wider study: Those patients who were treated received oral tofacitinib, which was given at 5 to 10 mg twice daily for moderate-to-severe alopecia areata. Tofacitinib ran 6 to 18 months, followed by 6 months off drug.

Broader study findings: Possibly as an HLA-related effect, TCR sharing across patients appeared less clear than in mice.

From germline, CDR1 is LNHDA and CDR2 SQIVND (reference sequence). CDR3 length: 15 amino acids. Trimming cost V 2 bases and J 2 bases, with 10 bases left between them. The chain joins TRBV19 to TRBJ1-5; D not resolved. The sequencing here drew on CD8+ T cells sorted from blood, taken at week 0. The clonotype originates from a human donor with alopecia areata. The CDR3 DNA sequence: TGTGCCAGTAGTATATGGGGAGAGGGCAATCAGCCCCAGCATTTT. Its protein product is CASSIWGEGNQPQHF. Together with reference TRBV19 and TRBJ1-5, the CDR3 gives the full variable domain: DGGITQSPKYLFRKEGQNVTLSCEQNLNHDAMYWYRQDPGQGLRLIYYSQIVNDFQKGDIAEGYSVSREKKESFPLTVTSAQKNPTAFYLCASSIWGEGNQPQHFGDGTRLSIL.